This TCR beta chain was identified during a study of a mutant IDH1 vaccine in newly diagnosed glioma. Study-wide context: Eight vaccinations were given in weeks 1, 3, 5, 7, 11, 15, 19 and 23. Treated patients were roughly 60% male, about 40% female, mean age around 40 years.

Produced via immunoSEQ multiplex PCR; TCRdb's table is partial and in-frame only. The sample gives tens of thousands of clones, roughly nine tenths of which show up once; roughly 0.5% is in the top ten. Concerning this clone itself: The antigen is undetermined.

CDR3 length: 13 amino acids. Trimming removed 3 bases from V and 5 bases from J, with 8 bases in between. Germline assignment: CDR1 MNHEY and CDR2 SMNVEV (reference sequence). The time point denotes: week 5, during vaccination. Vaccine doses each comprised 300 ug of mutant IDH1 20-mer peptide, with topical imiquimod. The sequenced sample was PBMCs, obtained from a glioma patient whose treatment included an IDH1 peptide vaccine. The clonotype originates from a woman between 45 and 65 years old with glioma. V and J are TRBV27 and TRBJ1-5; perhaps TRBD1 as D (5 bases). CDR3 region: CASSFGGDQPQHF. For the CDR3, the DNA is TGTGCCAGCAGTTTCGGGGGGGATCAGCCCCAGCATTTT.